Listed below are T cell receptor beta chains from one sample, sequenced in a study of blood T cell repertoires in COVID-19. Sequenced by immunoSEQ multiplex PCR; TCRdb stores in-frame clones only, minus some. The table has tens of thousands of clones, approximately 85% seen once. Sequenced: peripheral blood. These TCRs come from a man older than 75 with acute or convalescent COVID-19. The CDR3 runs from the conserved cysteine through the conserved F or W. A D gene is named only where the DNA matches it firmly.

CDR3aa	v_gene	j_gene	d_gene
CASSPWNTEAFF	TRBV11-2	TRBJ1-1	-
CASSAVAGVRETQYF	TRBV2	TRBJ2-5	TRBD2
CASSLPTSNEQYF	TRBV28	TRBJ2-7	TRBD2
CASSPLREVVYEQYF	TRBV18	TRBJ2-7	-
CSVELDSHYEQYF	TRBV29-1	TRBJ2-7	-
CASMPSGGAPTGELFF	TRBV7-6	TRBJ2-2	TRBD2
CASSNTGIKGYEQYF	TRBV6-5	TRBJ2-7	-
CASSLTTGSTEAFF	TRBV5-1	TRBJ1-1	-
CASSVEYGGYNEQFF	TRBV9	TRBJ2-1	TRBD2
CAISERGSTDTQYF	TRBV10-3	TRBJ2-3	-
CASSKGTGTSTDTQYF	TRBV6-2/TRBV6-3	TRBJ2-3	TRBD1
CASREREGNTDTQYF	TRBV11-3	TRBJ2-3	TRBD2
CASSSLQVRNSPLHF	TRBV27	TRBJ1-6	-
CAWSRGTQQYF	TRBV30	TRBJ2-7	-
CASRDRANTEAFF	TRBV19	TRBJ1-1	TRBD1
CASSMRGLAYNEQFF	TRBV5-5	TRBJ2-1	-
CATTFDRDSHEKLFF	TRBV18	TRBJ1-4	TRBD1
CASSLESGGTDTQYF	TRBV5-1	TRBJ2-3	TRBD2
CASSLGEGVVRSPLHF	TRBV7-2	TRBJ1-6	-
CASSPRTGGFGDTQYF	TRBV7-3	TRBJ2-3	TRBD1
CASSPGLAGALNTGELFF	TRBV5-6	TRBJ2-2	TRBD2
CASSFPDGRPEQYF	TRBV28	TRBJ2-7	TRBD2
CASPPPTGGDEQFF	TRBV28	TRBJ2-1	TRBD1
CASSRTGGGANTGELFF	TRBV5-1	TRBJ2-2	TRBD1
CASSHRGQAGNQPQHF	TRBV6-2/TRBV6-3	TRBJ1-5	TRBD1
CASSLVATEAFF	TRBV6-6	TRBJ1-1	-
CASSSDFGSYNEQFF	TRBV7-2	TRBJ2-1	-
CASSVPSGQGNGYTF	TRBV6-6	TRBJ1-2	TRBD1
CASSITGIGTEAFF	TRBV19	TRBJ1-1	-
CASSSGDSTYNEQFF	TRBV11-3	TRBJ2-1	-
CASSLLRESVYGYTF	TRBV18	TRBJ1-2	-
CASSLRQGSGNTIYF	TRBV7-2	TRBJ1-3	TRBD1
CASSEASVSYEQYF	TRBV28	TRBJ2-7	-
CASSQSGGSYEQYF	TRBV16	TRBJ2-7	-
CASREAGGGDTQYF	TRBV6-5	TRBJ2-3	TRBD2
CATSRDGNPYNEQFF	TRBV15	TRBJ2-1	-
CANAQVNTEAFF	TRBV2	TRBJ1-1	-
CASSLGGGGRGYTF	TRBV5-4	TRBJ1-2	-
CASSQDRAGGPQDTQYF	TRBV4-1	TRBJ2-3	TRBD2
CASSTPSGGGSYGYTF	TRBV19	TRBJ1-2	-
CASSLTTGGSTF	TRBV28	TRBJ1-2	TRBD1
CASSRGAGGSTGELFF	TRBV4-1	TRBJ2-2	TRBD2
CASSQALGTSRDNEQFF	TRBV4-3	TRBJ2-1	TRBD2
CASSPREGATEAFF	TRBV6-4	TRBJ1-1	-